The 9 T cell receptor beta chains reported below all come from one sample, sequenced in a study of somatic mutations in cytotoxic T cells in rheumatoid arthritis. The method was immunoSEQ multiplex PCR; TCRdb's version includes in-frame clones alone and lacks a portion of them. The table lists tens of thousands of clones, about 88% of them singletons. Sequenced: CD8+ T cells sorted from blood. These receptors all stem from an adult with rheumatoid arthritis.

The rearrangement links TRBV4-2 to TRBJ1-4; the D is unclear. From germline, CDR1 is LGHNA and CDR2 YNFKEQ. V lost 0 bases, J lost 4 bases, and 15 bases lay in between. The CDR3 is 17 residues long. Here the CDR3 reads CASSQESRSAFNEKLFF. The CDR3 coding sequence is TGTGCCAGCAGCCAAGAATCGAGGTCAGCCTTTAATGAAAAACTGTTTTTT.

The genes are TRBV2 and TRBJ1-1; D call uncertain. CDR3 length equals 13 residues. Trimming pared 7 bases from V and 0 bases from J, leaving 9 bases between. Per germline, CDR1 SNHLY and CDR2 FYNNEI. The CDR3 nucleotides are TGTGCCAGCATTGCCAGCATGAACACTGAAGCTTTCTTT. It yields the protein CASIASMNTEAFF.

The chain is built from TRBV2 and TRBJ2-7, with 10 bases lining up with TRBD1. Germline CDR1 and CDR2: SNHLY and FYNNEI. The CDR3 runs to 14 residues. With 4 bases clipped from V and 5 bases from J, the junction kept 5 bases outside the gene matches. The CDR3 DNA sequence: TGTGCCAGCAGTGGAGTTGGGACAGGGGACGAGCAGTACTTC. Translated: CASSGVGTGDEQYF.

The rearrangement links TRBV7-9 to TRBJ2-7; 10 nucleotides align to TRBD2. Germline-derived CDR1 and CDR2 are SEHNR and FQNEAQ (reference sequence). V dropped 5 bases and J dropped 3; count of bases not matched to a gene: 10. The CDR3 consists of 16 residues. CDR3 nucleotide sequence: TGTGCCAGCAGCCGCAGACTAGCGGGCAAACACTACGAGCAGTACTTC. Residues: CASSRRLAGKHYEQYF.

The chain carries TRBV4-2 and TRBJ2-1; D gene uncertain. Trimming took 4 bases from V and 13 from J, leaving 14 bases between them. The CDR3 totals 12 residues. Germline V gives CDR1 LGHNA, CDR2 YNFKEQ. CDR3 amino acids: CASSLDSPVQFF. In DNA, the CDR3 is TGTGCCAGCAGCCTTGACTCCCCCGTCCAGTTCTTC.

The chain links TRBV28 to TRBJ2-7; 9 nucleotides line up with TRBD1. V was clipped by 8 bases and J by 3 bases; unmatched bases: 5. The CDR3 length is 13 residues. Germline V gives CDR1 MDHEN, CDR2 SYDVKM. The CDR3 sequence is CASRDRGNYEQYF. The CDR3 DNA follows: TGTGCCAGCCGTGACAGGGGGAACTACGAGCAGTACTTC.

The CDR3 loop reads CASSIGSRTDTQYF. CDR3 nucleotide sequence: TGTGCCAGTAGTATTGGTTCGCGCACAGATACGCAGTATTTT. The chain carries TRBV19 and TRBJ2-3; unclear D gene. CDR1 and CDR2 (germline): LNHDA, SQIVND (reference sequence). The CDR3 has 14 amino acids. Between the trimmed V and J ends, which lost 3 bases and 1 base, there was a span of 8 bases.

The chain couples TRBV27 to TRBJ2-3; D tentatively reads TRBD1 or TRBD2 (5 bases each). The CDR3 length is 15 residues. CDR1 and CDR2 (germline): MNHEY, SMNVEV (reference sequence). Trimming removed 2 bases at V and 3 bases at J, with 12 bases between. CDR3: CASSLVGVGTDTQYF. The CDR3 nucleotides are TGTGCCAGCAGTTTAGTGGGGGTCGGGACAGATACGCAGTATTTT.

This rearrangement joins TRBV9 to TRBJ2-7, with TRBD1 matching over 10 bases. The CDR3 covers 14 residues. V shed 4 bases and J 5 bases; nucleotides not matched to a gene: 6. In germline, CDR1 is SGDLS, CDR2 YYNGEE. This CDR3 is CASSLGQGIDEQYF. CDR3 DNA: TGTGCCAGCAGCTTGGGACAGGGGATAGACGAGCAGTACTTC. The whole variable domain, filled in from reference TRBV9 and TRBJ2-7, reads DSGVTQTPKHLITATGQRVTLRCSPRSGDLSVYWYQQSLDQGLQFLIQYYNGEERAKGNILERFSAQQFPDLHSELNLSSLELGDSALYFCASSLGQGIDEQYFGPGTRLTVT.